The 15 T cell receptor beta chains below were found in one sample sequenced in a study of blood T cells in healthy people across ages. Then a second PCR, running roughly 7 to 11 cycles, was carried out with a sample-barcoded 5' primer and a J-beta primer mix. Via MiXCR, TCRdb re-called the 5' RACE reads, giving one row per CDR3 protein. The data contain about 780,000 distinct CDR3 sequences, roughly 25% of them seen just once; the ten biggest clones take up approximately 2.9%. This sample was also put to use in a study of T cells of mothers and their children.

Sequences were obtained from blood. Receptor source: a boy aged 5 to 17 in good health.

The chain joins TRBV12-3 or TRBV12-4 to TRBJ1-4; D perhaps matches TRBD1 (5 bases). Between the trimmed V and J ends, which lost 8 bases and 6 bases, there was a span of 13 bases. The CDR3 contains 13 residues. The CDR3 coding sequence is TGTGCCAGCGGGTTGGGGGGGTATGAAAAACTGTTTTTT. It specifies CASGLGGYEKLFF.

This clonotype was detected a few times. V usage is TRBV9 and J usage is TRBJ2-1; D perhaps matches TRBD2 (6 bases). CDR1 and CDR2 from the germline V gene are SGDLS and YYNGEE. The V end lost 0 bases, the J end lost 5 bases, and 18 bases lay between the germline ends. CDR3 length equals 17 residues. Written as DNA, the CDR3 is TGTGCCAGCAGCGTAGACAACGGCGGGGTGGCAGACAATGAGCAGTTCTTC. It encodes CASSVDNGGVADNEQFF.

This chain connects TRBV7-6 to TRBJ2-5, with D possibly TRBD2 on 6 matching bases. The end of the DNA is better explained by TRBJ2-1, so the J call may be wrong. CDR1 and CDR2 from the germline V gene are SGHVS and FNYEAQ. The CDR3 covers 18 residues. This chain's CDR3 is CASSLVAGFTGGGNEQFF. The CDR3, as DNA: TGTGCCAGCAGCTTAGTGGCCGGATTCACCGGGGGAGGCAATGAGCAGTTCTTC.

V and J are TRBV7-2 and TRBJ1-5; tentative D call: TRBD1 (6 bases). In germline, CDR1 is SGHTA, CDR2 FQGNSA. The CDR3 loop spans 15 amino acids. V gave up 1 base and J gave up 2 bases, with 9 bases separating them. CDR3 sequence reads: CASSLDRVGNQPQHF. The CDR3, as DNA: TGTGCCAGCAGCTTAGACAGGGTAGGCAATCAGCCCCAGCATTTT.

CDR3 DNA: TGTGCCAGCAGCTTATCGGACAGAAACAATGAGCAGTTCTTC. It specifies CASSLSDRNNEQFF. The rearrangement uses TRBV11-2 and TRBJ2-1; D possibly corresponds to TRBD1 (6 bases). V lost 2 bases and J lost 5, with 10 bases in between. Per germline, CDR1 SGHAT and CDR2 FQNNGV. The length of the CDR3 is 14 residues.

This rearrangement joins TRBV27 to TRBJ2-1; no definite D call. The V gene's germline CDR1 is MNHEY and CDR2 SMNVEV (reference sequence). The CDR3 length is 14 residues. V shed 6 bases and J shed 0 bases, with 9 bases lying between them. The CDR3 here is CASRVASSYNEQFF. CDR3 in DNA: TGTGCCAGCAGGGTAGCAAGCTCCTACAATGAGCAGTTCTTC.

The chain employs TRBV25-1 and TRBJ2-3, with 8 nucleotides matching TRBD1. V was pared by 7 bases and J by 4 bases, with 10 bases of the junction left unmatched. Looked up from germline, CDR1 is MGHDK and CDR2 is SYGVNS. The CDR3 has 15 residues. The CDR3 region is CASKPGTGFSDTQYF. The CDR3 DNA reads as TGTGCCAGCAAGCCCGGGACAGGCTTTTCAGATACGCAGTATTTT.

Only a few counts were recorded for this clonotype. The chain has TRBV12-3 or TRBV12-4 and TRBJ2-5; 7 bases fit TRBD2. J gave up 7 bases and V 6 bases, and 23 bases lay outside the gene matches. The CDR3 runs to 18 residues. In DNA, the CDR3 is TGTGCCAGCAGCTATTCGACGCTAGCGGCTCCTCGGCGCGGGACCCAGTACTTC. Protein sequence: CASSYSTLAAPRRGTQYF.

This clonotype has just a few counts. The chain links TRBV12-3 or TRBV12-4 to TRBJ1-2; 7 bases agree with TRBD1. The CDR3 loop spans 13 amino acids. The ends lost 4 bases at V and 5 bases at J; junction bases unmatched: 4. CDR3 region: CASSWDSLYGYTF. The CDR3 bases are TGTGCCAGCAGTTGGGACAGTCTGTATGGCTACACCTTC.

In nucleotides, the CDR3 is TGTGCCAGCAGTGAGTCGCTCGGGCTGAATGAGCAGTTCTTC. Protein product: CASSESLGLNEQFF. The chain uses TRBV2 and TRBJ2-1, with no clear D. There are 14 residues in the CDR3. V lost 3 bases, J lost 7 bases, and 13 bases lay in between. Germline assignment: CDR1 SNHLY and CDR2 FYNNEI.

This clonotype was counted at least ten times. The junction departs from the called germline gene at one end, perhaps through a read error. The rearrangement uses TRBV11-2 and TRBJ2-5; TRBD1 matches at 9 bases. The germline CDR1 and CDR2 sequences are SGHAT and FQNNGV. The CDR3 is made up of 15 amino acids. CDR3 nucleotides: TGCGCCAGCAGCTTGTCCGGGACAGGGAAAGAGACCCAGTACTTC. Protein: CASSLSGTGKETQYF.

The chain combines TRBV6-1 with TRBJ2-6; D remains ambiguous. This CDR3 has 15 residues. Germline V gene lookup returns CDR1 MNHNS and CDR2 SASEGT. V gave up 2 bases and J gave up 4 bases, with 9 bases separating them. In DNA form, the CDR3 reads TGTGCCAGCAGTGAATACGGTACCGGGGCCAACGTCCTGACTTTC. It codes for CASSEYGTGANVLTF.

This clonotype was counted a few times. This rearrangement joins TRBV3-1 to TRBJ1-4, with D unclear. Germline V gives CDR1 LGHDT, CDR2 YNNKEL (reference sequence). CDR3 size: 14 residues. The V end was cut by 3 bases, the J end by 2 bases, with 7 bases between. As DNA, the CDR3 is TGTGCCAGCAGCCAGAAGGGTACTAATGAAAAACTGTTTTTT. Residues: CASSQKGTNEKLFF. Full variable domain (outside the CDR3, taken from reference TRBV3-1 and TRBJ1-4): DTAVSQTPKYLVTQMGNDKSIKCEQNLGHDTMYWYKQDSKKFLKIMFSYNNKELIINETVPNRFSPKSPDKAHLNLHINSLELGDSAVYFCASSQKGTNEKLFFGSGTQLSVL.

This clonotype was found once. This chain connects TRBV2 to TRBJ2-4, with a tentative D call TRBD1 (5 bases). Germline CDR1 reads SNHLY; CDR2 reads FYNNEI. The CDR3 runs to 14 residues. Trimming shortened V by 8 bases and J by 2 bases, and 13 bases separated the two germline ends. In nucleotides, the CDR3 is TGTGCCAGCTCGGACGGACAAACCAAAAACATTCAGTACTTC. Encoded protein: CASSDGQTKNIQYF. Variable domain in full (rest from reference TRBV2 and TRBJ2-4): EPEVTQTPSHQVTQMGQEVILRCVPISNHLYFYWYRQILGQKVEFLVSFYNNEISEKSEIFDDQFSVERPDGSNFTLKIRSTKLEDSAMYFCASSDGQTKNIQYFGAGTRLSVL.

This clonotype was observed a few times. An end of the junction does not agree with germline; a read error may underlie this. This rearrangement joins TRBV5-1 to TRBJ2-1; a possible D gene is TRBD1 (7 bases). Germline CDR1 and CDR2: SGHRS and YFSETQ. This CDR3 region has 15 residues. The CDR3 DNA follows: TGCGTCAGCCGCACCAGGGGGGTATCCTACAATGAGCAGTTCTTC. It is translated as CVSRTRGVSYNEQFF.